This note documents a single TCR beta chain sequence. The data are from a study of T cell changes during pregnancy in multiple sclerosis. The protocol was immunoSEQ multiplex PCR, while the TCRdb copy is restricted to in-frame clones and leaves out a portion. The sample shows about 36,000 clones, 93% of them seen only once. Trimming removed 0 bases at V and 2 bases at J, with 7 bases between. This CDR3 contains 14 residues. CDR1 and CDR2 from the germline V gene are SGDLS and YYNGEE. Sequencing used CD4+ T cells from peripheral blood mononuclear cells, obtained in the first trimester of pregnancy. The chain recombines TRBV9 with TRBJ2-3; no clear D gene. This sequence was found in a female donor with multiple sclerosis, enrolled in a pregnancy study. In DNA form, the CDR3 reads TGTGCCAGCAGCGTAGCCAGGATCACAGATACGCAGTATTTT. Amino acid sequence: CASSVARITDTQYF.